The 15 T cell receptor beta chains reported below all come from one sample, sequenced in a study of blood T cells in healthy people across ages. Alongside a J-beta primer mix, a sample-barcoded 5' primer served in a second PCR lasting 7 to 11 cycles. TCRdb itself ran the 5' RACE reads through MiXCR, one entry per CDR3 protein. The repertoire includes about 800,000 distinct CDR3 sequences, roughly 25% of them detected once, and 3% to 4.5% sits in the top ten. The same sample was also used in a study of T cells of mothers and their children.

The sequenced material came from blood. Receptors were obtained from a boy between 10 and 17 years old in good health.

This clonotype was found a few times. Germline and junction disagree at one end, which may indicate a read error. The chain carries TRBV5-1 and TRBJ1-1; D unclear. CDR1 and CDR2 (germline): SGHRS, YFSETQ. This CDR3 has 14 amino acids. The CDR3 loop reads CASSLRPLNTEAFF. The DNA for the CDR3 is TGTGCCAGCAGCTTGAGACCGTTGAACACTGAAGCTTTCTTT.

V gene TRBV5-5 combines with J gene TRBJ2-7; a possible D gene is TRBD2 (5 bases). The V end lost 9 bases, the J end lost 3 bases, and 7 bases lay between the germline ends. Germline CDR1 is SGHKS and CDR2 is YYEKEE (reference sequence). The CDR3 totals 10 residues. The CDR3 is CATGNYEQYF. As DNA, the CDR3 is TGTGCCACGGGGAACTACGAGCAGTACTTC.

This clonotype turned up a few times. This chain links TRBV4-1 with TRBJ2-3; 13 nucleotides match TRBD2. CDR1 and CDR2 from the germline V gene are MGHRA and YSYEKL. This CDR3 spans 15 amino acids. Unmatched junction bases numbered 8, after V lost 4 bases and J lost 10 bases. In DNA, the CDR3 is TGCGCCAGCAGCCGACTAGCGGGAGGCACGGATGCGCAGTATTTT. It yields the protein CASSRLAGGTDAQYF.

V is TRBV21-1 and J is TRBJ2-3; TRBD2 is taken as the D call from the table, unchecked against the DNA. TRBV21-1 has pseudogene status. The CDR3 has 12 residues. The DNA for the CDR3 is TGTGCCAGCAGTCTAGGGGAAAATACGCAGTATTTT. Its protein is CASSLGENTQYF.

In its sample, this clonotype was seen a few times. The rearrangement joins TRBV24-1 to TRBJ2-5, with 10 nucleotides matching TRBD1. J gave up 5 bases and V 9 bases, and 14 bases lay outside the gene matches. Germline V gene data show CDR1 as KGHDR and CDR2 as SFDVKD. The CDR3 is 16 residues long. The CDR3 region is CATSTPGQGTHETQYF. The CDR3 coding sequence is TGTGCCACCTCAACCCCGGGACAGGGGACGCACGAGACCCAGTACTTC.

This clonotype was detected only a few times. V and J are TRBV27 and TRBJ2-7; D is possibly TRBD2 (5 bases). From germline, CDR1 is MNHEY and CDR2 SMNVEV (reference sequence). The CDR3 contains 12 residues. Between the trimmed V and J ends, which lost 6 bases and 3 bases, there was a span of 9 bases. For the CDR3, the DNA is TGTGCCAGCAGAGGACTCCACTACGAGCAGTACTTC. This translates into CASRGLHYEQYF.

The rearrangement joins TRBV9 to TRBJ2-3, with D perhaps matching TRBD1 or TRBD2 (5 bases each). This CDR3 has 17 residues. Trimming removed 0 bases from V and 1 base from J, with 15 bases in between. CDR1 SGDLS and CDR2 YYNGEE come from the germline V gene. The chain's CDR3 is CASSVGPTLGGTDTQYF. DNA of the CDR3: TGTGCCAGCAGCGTAGGCCCCACACTAGGGGGCACAGATACGCAGTATTTT.

The table lists this clonotype with a few counts. The rearrangement uses TRBV7-9 and TRBJ2-5, with D tentatively TRBD1 (6 bases). Deletions cut 5 bases from V and 5 bases from J, with 12 bases between. The CDR3 extends over 13 amino acids. Per the germline V gene, CDR1 is SEHNR and CDR2 is FQNEAQ (reference sequence). The CDR3 reads CASSHRDEETQYF. CDR3 sequence (DNA): TGTGCCAGCAGCCACAGGGACGAGGAGACCCAGTACTTC.

The table lists this clonotype with a few counts. The rearrangement joins TRBV14 to TRBJ2-2, with D hard to call. With 1 base removed from V and 7 bases from J, the gap between germline ends came to 7 bases. The germline gives CDR1 SGHDN, CDR2 FVKESK. The CDR3 contains 13 residues. The chain's CDR3 is CASSQGLIGELFF. DNA for the CDR3: TGTGCCAGCAGCCAAGGGTTAATCGGGGAGCTGTTTTTT.

Many counts were recorded for this clonotype. This sequence joins TRBV20-1 and TRBJ2-1; D unresolved. Germline V gives CDR1 DFQATT, CDR2 SNEGSKA (reference sequence). The CDR3 totals 12 residues. The germline V and J ends were trimmed by 3 bases and 5 bases, with 8 bases remaining between them. The chain's CDR3 is CSARVSDNEQFF. As DNA, the CDR3 is TGCAGTGCTAGGGTTTCGGACAATGAGCAGTTCTTC.

The table lists this clonotype with a few counts. V is TRBV12-3 or TRBV12-4 and J is TRBJ1-1; a possible D gene is TRBD1 (6 bases). Trimming removed 8 bases from V and 1 base from J, with 11 bases in between. The CDR3 runs to 13 residues. This CDR3 is CASAGDKNTEAFF. Here the CDR3 DNA reads TGTGCCAGCGCCGGGGACAAGAACACTGAAGCTTTCTTT.

J is TRBJ2-1 and V is TRBV20-1, with D possibly matching TRBD1 (5 bases). Gene TRBJ2-5 matches the end of the DNA better, so the J call may be wrong. The germline V gene encodes CDR1 DFQATT and CDR2 SNEGSKA (reference sequence). The CDR3 sequence is 14 residues long. The CDR3 sequence is CSAPDRRQQETQYF. The CDR3 region has the DNA TGCAGTGCCCCAGACAGAAGACAACAAGAGACCCAGTACTTC.

The DNA for the CDR3 is TGTGCCACCAGTTATCTCACGACAGGGGTCTACAATGAGCAGTTCTTC. Its protein is CATSYLTTGVYNEQFF. This chain joins TRBV15 and TRBJ2-1; 8 positions agree with TRBD1. CDR3 length equals 16 residues. Trimming took 6 bases from V and 3 from J; bases not matched to a gene: 10. Looked up from germline, CDR1 is LNHNV and CDR2 is YYDKDF (reference sequence).

This clonotype came up a few times. The V gene is TRBV19, the J gene TRBJ2-7, with D unresolved. There are 15 residues in the CDR3. Deletions cut 5 bases from V and 4 bases from J, with 18 bases between. The V gene's germline CDR1 is LNHDA and CDR2 SQIVND (reference sequence). CDR3 in amino acids: CASSPSAVNLYEQYF. The CDR3 nucleotides are TGTGCCAGTAGTCCATCGGCCGTAAACCTATACGAGCAGTACTTC. The complete variable domain, with remaining parts taken from reference TRBV19 and TRBJ2-7, reads DGGITQSPKYLFRKEGQNVTLSCEQNLNHDAMYWYRQDPGQGLRLIYYSQIVNDFQKGDIAEGYSVSREKKESFPLTVTSAQKNPTAFYLCASSPSAVNLYEQYFGPGTRLTVT.

In this sample, this clonotype turned up a few times. This chain connects TRBV6-6 to TRBJ2-7; 10 nucleotides align to TRBD1. V was clipped by 4 bases and J by 6 bases; unmatched bases: 9. Germline values: CDR1 MNHNY, CDR2 SVGAGI (reference sequence). The CDR3 contains 15 residues. In DNA, the CDR3 is TGTGCCAGCAGTTTGCAGACAGGGGGCCTTCTCGAGCAGTACTTC. Its translation: CASSLQTGGLLEQYF.